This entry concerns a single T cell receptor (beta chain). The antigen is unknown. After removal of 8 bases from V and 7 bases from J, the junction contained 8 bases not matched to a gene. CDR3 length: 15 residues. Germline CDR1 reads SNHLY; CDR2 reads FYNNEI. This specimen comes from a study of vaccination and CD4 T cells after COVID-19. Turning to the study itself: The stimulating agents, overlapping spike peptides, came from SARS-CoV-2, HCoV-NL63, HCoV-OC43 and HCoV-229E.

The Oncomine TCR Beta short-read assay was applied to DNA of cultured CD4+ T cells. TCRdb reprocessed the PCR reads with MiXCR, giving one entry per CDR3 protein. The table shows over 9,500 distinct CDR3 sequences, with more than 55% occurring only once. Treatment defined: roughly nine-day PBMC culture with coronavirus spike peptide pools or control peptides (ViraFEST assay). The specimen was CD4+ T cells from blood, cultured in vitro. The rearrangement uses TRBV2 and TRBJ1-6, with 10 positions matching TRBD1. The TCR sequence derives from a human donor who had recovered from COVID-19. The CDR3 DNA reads TGTGCCAGCGCTCCGACAGGGGGCGAGAATTCACCCCTCCACTTT. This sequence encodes CASAPTGGENSPLHF.